These T cell receptor beta chains were read from a single sample in a study of blood T cell repertoires in COVID-19. TCRdb keeps only in-frame clones here, not all; method: immunoSEQ multiplex PCR. The sample includes about 200,000 clones, 86% of them seen just once. Sequenced material: PBMCs or T cells enriched from blood (not recorded which). Receptor source: a woman between 25 and 40 years old who had been exposed to COVID-19. Both conserved end residues are part of each CDR3. D genes are given only for firm matches. Clone size is shown for a subset of rows, as once, few, many or a class of expanded clone.

>TRBD1|TRBV19|.|16|TRBJ2-5
TGTGCCAGTAGTATATGGAGACAGGGGGGCGGGGAGACCCAGTACTTC
CASSIWRQGGGETQYF
>TRBD1|TRBV11-3|.|13|TRBJ1-1
TGTGCCAGCAGCTCCGGACAGGGCACTGAAGCTTTCTTT
CASSSGQGTEAFF
>TRBD1|TRBV3-1/TRBV3-2|.|20|TRBJ2-3
TGTGCCAGCAGCCAAAAAATGGGACAGAATGAAGAGCCTAGCACAGATACGCAGTATTTT
CASSQKMGQNEEPSTDTQYF
>TRBD1|TRBV7-9|.|14|TRBJ1-1
TGTGCCAGCAGCCATTCTGACAGGGGCACTGAAGCTTTCTTT
CASSHSDRGTEAFF
>.|TRBV6-5|.|13|TRBJ2-7
TGTGCCAGCAGTCCACAGGGTCCCTACGAGCAGTACTTC
CASSPQGPYEQYF
>TRBD2|TRBV6-2/TRBV6-3|many|18|TRBJ2-1
TGTGCCAGCAGCCCCGCCCCGATTAGCCTCTTCCCGGGAGGAGAGCAGTTCTTC
CASSPAPISLFPGGEQFF
>.|TRBV2|.|17|TRBJ1-5
TGTGCCAGCAGTGAAGGCCTTGGGCAGGGGCGCGCTCAGCCCCAGCATTTT
CASSEGLGQGRAQPQHF
>.|TRBV5-1|.|17|TRBJ1-1
TGCGCCAGCAGTCCCGGGACTATGAGGGCCATGAACACTGAAGCTTTCTTT
CASSPGTMRAMNTEAFF
>TRBD1|TRBV4-1|.|15|TRBJ2-7
TGCGCCAGCAGCCAAGATCGGGGACAGGCCTACGAGCAGTACTTC
CASSQDRGQAYEQYF
>.|TRBV28|.|15|TRBJ1-1
TGTGCCAGCAGTATTAGCCGGGGGGGGCGGTCTGAAGCTTTCTTT
CASSISRGGRSEAFF
>.|TRBV18|.|14|TRBJ1-6
TGTGCCAGCTCACCCCCAGGGCCTAATTCACCCCTCCACTTT
CASSPPGPNSPLHF
>TRBD2|TRBV3-1/TRBV3-2|.|19|TRBJ2-1
TGTGCCAGCAGCCAATGGTTGGTAGCGGGGCGCCCGAGGCTTCATGAGCAGTTCTTC
CASSQWLVAGRPRLHEQFF
>TRBD1|TRBV15|.|13|TRBJ2-7
TGTGCCACCCGGGGGACAGGGGGCGACGAGCAGTACTTC
CATRGTGGDEQYF
>TRBD1|TRBV29-1|few|14|TRBJ1-3
TGCAGCGCATCGAGGGGGCCCTCTGGAAACACCATATATTTT
CSASRGPSGNTIYF
>TRBD2|TRBV4-1|.|15|TRBJ2-3
TGCGCCAGCAGCCAAGGGACTAGCGTTGCAGATACGCAGTATTTT
CASSQGTSVADTQYF
>.|TRBV9|.|13|TRBJ1-6
TGTGCCAGCAGCGCTACAGGGAATTCACCCCTCCACTTT
CASSATGNSPLHF
>.|TRBV6-5|.|12|TRBJ1-1
TGTGCCAGCAACAGACTGAACACTGAAGCTTTCTTT
CASNRLNTEAFF
>TRBD1|TRBV29-1|.|13|TRBJ1-1
TGCAGCGTTGACAGGGGGCGGAACACTGAAGCTTTCTTT
CSVDRGRNTEAFF
>.|TRBV24-1|few|12|TRBJ2-1
TGTGCCACCAGTGAACGGAGAGATGAGCAGTTCTTC
CATSERRDEQFF
>.|TRBV29-1|.|13|TRBJ1-1
TGCAGCGTTGAACAGGGGCAAGGGACTGAAGCTTTCTTT
CSVEQGQGTEAFF
>TRBD1|TRBV23-1|.|17|TRBJ2-2
TGCGCCAGCAGTCATTTACGACAGGGTCAGGGCACCGGGGAGCTGTTTTTT
CASSHLRQGQGTGELFF
>TRBD1|TRBV6-4|.|14|TRBJ2-1
TGTGCCAGCAGTGACTCGGGACAGGTCTCCGAGCAGTTCTTC
CASSDSGQVSEQFF
>TRBD1|TRBV11-2|.|15|TRBJ1-2
TGTGCCAGCAGCTTAGTGAGGGGGCCTGCCGATGGCTACACCTTC
CASSLVRGPADGYTF
>TRBD2|TRBV29-1|once|16|TRBJ2-3
TGCAGCGTTGAACGGGGGGACGAAGCCCACACAGATACGCAGTATTTT
CSVERGDEAHTDTQYF
>.|TRBV29-1|.|13|TRBJ2-7
TGCAGCGTTGAGGAGGGACAGCCGTACGAGCAGTACTTC
CSVEEGQPYEQYF
>TRBD1|TRBV5-1|few|13|TRBJ1-3
TGCGCCAGCAGCGCGACAGGGTATAACACCATATATTTT
CASSATGYNTIYF
>TRBD2|TRBV9|.|15|TRBJ2-7
TGTGCCAGCAGCGTAGGACTAGCGGGGGGGCACGAGCAGTACTTC
CASSVGLAGGHEQYF
>TRBD1|TRBV7-9|once|15|TRBJ2-7
TGTGCCAGCAGCTGGGCCTCCACAGGGGAGAGGGAGCAGTACTTC
CASSWASTGEREQYF
>.|TRBV3-1/TRBV3-2|.|12|TRBJ1-1
TGTGCCAGCAGCCATACTCCAGGTGAAGCTTTCTTT
CASSHTPGEAFF
>.|TRBV19|.|15|TRBJ1-5
TGTGCCAGTAGTATAGGTGGGCTCGGTAATCAGCCCCAGCATTTT
CASSIGGLGNQPQHF
>.|TRBV7-8|.|14|TRBJ1-5
TGTGCCAGCAGCTTAGCAGAAGGGGATCAGCCCCAGCATTTT
CASSLAEGDQPQHF
>TRBD1|TRBV11-2|.|13|TRBJ1-5
TGTGCCAGCAGCTCGGGACAGAATCAGCCCCAGCATTTT
CASSSGQNQPQHF
>.|TRBV5-5|few|14|TRBJ1-3
TGTGCCAGCGGAACAGGAAACTCTGGAAACACCATATATTTT
CASGTGNSGNTIYF
>.|TRBV15|.|14|TRBJ1-4
TGTGCCACCAGCACCCAGGGGTTCGGGGAAAAACTGTTTTTT
CATSTQGFGEKLFF
>.|TRBV7-9|.|12|TRBJ2-7
TGTGCCAGCAGCTTACAGAACTACGAGCAGTACTTC
CASSLQNYEQYF
>.|TRBV5-1|once|17|TRBJ1-2
TGCGCCAGCAGCCAGGGGCAGGGGCCGTCACTGTCCTATGGCTACACCTTC
CASSQGQGPSLSYGYTF
>TRBD1|TRBV3-1/TRBV3-2|.|15|TRBJ1-5
TGTGCCAGCAGCCAAAACCCGGCAGGGGGCCAGCCCCAGCATTTT
CASSQNPAGGQPQHF
>.|TRBV24-1|.|14|TRBJ1-2
TGTGCCACCAGTACCCGGGACACCAACTATGGCTACACCTTC
CATSTRDTNYGYTF
>TRBD1|TRBV18|.|14|TRBJ2-7
TGTGCCAGCTCACCACGGGACAGCTCCTACGAGCAGTACTTC
CASSPRDSSYEQYF
>TRBD2|TRBV2|.|13|TRBJ2-5
TGTGCCAGCCGGGAGCTAGCGGGGGAGGGCCAGTACTTC
CASRELAGEGQYF
>.|TRBV28|.|14|TRBJ1-3
TGTGCCAGCAGTTTTTTGGGGCCGGGAAACACCATATATTTT
CASSFLGPGNTIYF
>.|TRBV14|.|13|TRBJ1-1
TGTGCCAGCAGCCGGGGGGGGAGGTCTGAAGCTTTCTTT
CASSRGGRSEAFF
>.|TRBV28|.|14|TRBJ1-3
TGTGCCAGCAGTTTTGGGCTCTCTGGAAACACCATATATTTT
CASSFGLSGNTIYF
>TRBD1|TRBV5-4|.|15|TRBJ1-4
TGTGCCAGCAGCTCAGCAGGGGGGACTAATGAAAAACTGTTTTTT
CASSSAGGTNEKLFF
>TRBD1|TRBV6-5|.|15|TRBJ1-4
TGTGCCAGCAGTTCCCCGGGACAGGGATATGAAAAACTGTTTTTT
CASSSPGQGYEKLFF
>TRBD2|TRBV6-5|.|14|TRBJ2-5
TGTGCCAGCAGTAGTAGCGGGGCGAAAGAGACCCAGTACTTC
CASSSSGAKETQYF
>.|TRBV2|.|16|TRBJ1-1
TGTGCCAGCAGAAAAAGGGAGGAGGTCATGAACACTGAAGCTTTCTTT
CASRKREEVMNTEAFF
>.|TRBV7-8|.|17|TRBJ1-4
TGTGCCAGCAGTTTGGGGACAACTCCTGCAACTAATGAAAAACTGTTTTTT
CASSLGTTPATNEKLFF
>.|TRBV9|.|13|TRBJ1-1
TGTGCCAGCAGCGTAGAGGAGGGGAGGGTAGCTTTCTTT
CASSVEEGRVAFF
>TRBD2|TRBV5-8|.|17|TRBJ2-5
TGTGCCAGCAGCTTGGGTTATGAGCGGGGGGATTTAGAGACCCAGTACTTC
CASSLGYERGDLETQYF
>TRBD1|TRBV6-5|once|14|TRBJ1-4
TGTGCCAGCAGCTATGACAGGGGGGATGAAAAACTGTTTTTT
CASSYDRGDEKLFF